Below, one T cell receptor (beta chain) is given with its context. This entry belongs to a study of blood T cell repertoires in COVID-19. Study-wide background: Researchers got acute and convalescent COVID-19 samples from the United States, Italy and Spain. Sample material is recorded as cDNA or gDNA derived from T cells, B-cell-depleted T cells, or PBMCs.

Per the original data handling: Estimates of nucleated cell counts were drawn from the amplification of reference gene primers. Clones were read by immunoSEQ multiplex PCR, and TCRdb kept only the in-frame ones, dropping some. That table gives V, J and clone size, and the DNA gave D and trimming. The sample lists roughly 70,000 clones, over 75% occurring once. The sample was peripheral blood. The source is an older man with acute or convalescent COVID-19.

CDR3: CASSPGTSTDTQYF. CDR3 sequence (DNA): TGTGCCAGCAGCCCGGGGACTAGCACAGATACGCAGTATTTT. V usage is TRBV9 and J usage is TRBJ2-3, with D possibly TRBD2 on 6 matching bases. V lost 4 bases, J lost 0 bases, and 9 bases lay in between. This CDR3 region has 14 residues. Per the germline V gene, CDR1 is SGDLS and CDR2 is YYNGEE.